This TCR beta chain came from a study of cytomegalovirus exposure and HLA in healthy donors. Use of 60 Vbeta and 13 Jbeta primers characterized the PCR. Measured with immunoSEQ multiplex PCR; TCRdb has only the in-frame clones, and not every one. The table shows around 88,000 clones, with 74% occurring only once. Study findings and constraints: Available immune exposure information covered CMV serostatus only. TCR beta chains associated with HLA were, in a later analysis, more clonally expanded than equally common others. Among TCR sequences, most were rare, though some public TCRs appeared in many donors. The CMV antigen specificity of three CMV-associated chains was confirmed through in vitro analysis.

This clone was observed a handful of times. Its antigen is as yet unknown. Germline values: CDR1 SQVTM, CDR2 ANQGSEA. J was trimmed by 2 bases and V by 7 bases; bases with no gene match: 8. The CDR3 extends over 14 amino acids. The source material was PBMCs. The TCR was taken from a male donor in good health and CMV-seronegative. The V and J genes are TRBV29-1 and TRBJ2-5; 9 positions match TRBD1. The CDR3 spells CSAERTGAQETQYF. For the CDR3, the DNA is TGCAGCGCCGAGCGGACAGGGGCTCAAGAGACCCAGTACTTC.